What follows are 20 T cell receptor beta chains derived from one specimen sequenced in a study of T cells in Graves' hyperthyroidism and ophthalmopathy (dated by TCRdb to between 2019 and 2020). Library creation used multiplex PCR. TCRdb names Illumina HiSeq 2000 as the instrument used. The TCR beta CDR3 regions were amplified from RNA transcripts. The TCR CDR3 was subjected to a first round of RT-PCR using the HTBI primer set and the Qiagen OneStep RT-PCR kit. Starting from the raw public reads, TCRdb applied fastp trimming at Q25, assembled clones with MiXCR and retained in-frame beta chains. Every entry covers one CDR3 protein and lists the most common genes and DNA from its rows. The sample table holds roughly 580,000 distinct CDR3 sequences, of which around 46% were seen once. Approximately 8.2% of the sample rests with the top ten. The specimen was peripheral blood or thyroid tissue (not recorded which). These receptors originate from a woman aged 18-30 years with Graves' hyperthyroidism. Donor details come from another sample of the same person, matched by shared clones.

For this clonotype: It may be a read error: a sequence one base away is much more abundant. The CDR3 protein is CASKSQTNYGCTF. CDR3 coding DNA: TGTGCCAGTAAGAGTCAGACTAACTATGGCTGCACCTTC. V usage is TRBV19 and J usage is TRBJ1-2; no clear D. This CDR3 comprises 13 residues. Germline values: CDR1 LNHDA, CDR2 SQIVND (reference sequence).

This clonotype was recorded at least ten times. The J gene is TRBJ1-1, the V gene TRBV19; D might be TRBD1 (5 bases). CDR1 is LNHDA and CDR2 is SQIVND in the germline V gene (reference sequence). V lost 9 bases, J lost 8 bases, and 16 bases lay in between. This CDR3 comprises 12 residues. As DNA, the CDR3 is TGTGCCAGCAACACAGGCCGAGAAGAAGCTTTCTTT. As protein: CASNTGREEAFF.

V is TRBV12-3 or TRBV12-4 and J is TRBJ1-5; D not certain. The CDR3 has 12 amino acids. CDR3 sequence (DNA): TGTGCTAGTTCCTGGAGCAATCAGCCCCAGCATTTT. The encoded protein is CASSWSNQPQHF.

This rearrangement joins TRBV20-1 to TRBJ1-1, with no clear D. The CDR3 totals 13 residues. Germline assignment: CDR1 DFQATT and CDR2 SNEGSKA (reference sequence). Trimming took off 7 bases at V and 0 bases at J, with 12 bases between the two ends. CDR3 sequence (DNA): TGCAGTGGAGCGGCAGGCCTGAACACTGAAGCTTTCTTT. It specifies CSGAAGLNTEAFF.

The chain is built from TRBV15 and TRBJ2-5; perhaps TRBD2 as D (6 bases). The CDR3 totals 15 residues. The V gene lost 0 bases and the J gene lost 3 bases, with 11 bases spanning the gap. Looked up from germline, CDR1 is LNHNV and CDR2 is YYDKDF (reference sequence). CDR3 protein: CATSREIAEKETQYF. As DNA, the CDR3 is TGTGCCACCAGCAGAGAAATAGCGGAAAAAGAGACCCAGTACTTC.

Of note for this clonotype: The junction shows a germline mismatch at one end, possibly a read error. V is TRBV3-1 and J is TRBJ2-6, with TRBD2 as a possible D gene (6 bases). This CDR3 is built from 17 residues. The germline V gene has CDR1 LGHDT and CDR2 YNNKEL (reference sequence). The CDR3 sequence is CASSPTIGDSGANALTF. The CDR3 bases are TGTGCCAGCAGCCCAACGATAGGGGACTCTGGGGCCAACGCCCTGACTTTC. The entire variable domain, with the rest obtained from reference TRBV3-1 and TRBJ2-6, is as follows: DTAVSQTPKYLVTQMGNDKSIKCEQNLGHDTMYWYKQDSKKFLKIMFSYNNKELIINETVPNRFSPKSPDKAHLNLHINSLELGDSAVYFCASSPTIGDSGANALTFGAGSRLTVL.

For this clonotype: The junction departs from the called germline gene at one end, perhaps through a read error. The chain links TRBV5-5 to TRBJ1-1, with 7 bases identical to TRBD1. Germline CDR1 is SGHKS and CDR2 is YYEKEE (reference sequence). This CDR3 contains 14 residues. The CDR3 DNA reads as TGTGCCTGCAGCCGACAGGGAGTGAACACTGAAGCTTTCTTT. Its protein product is CACSRQGVNTEAFF.

V gene TRBV15 combines with J gene TRBJ2-6; D might be TRBD1 or TRBD2, each matching 6 bases. The CDR3 sequence is 15 residues long. CDR1 and CDR2 from the germline V gene are LNHNV and YYDKDF (reference sequence). Trimming removed 0 bases at V and 11 bases at J, with 14 bases between. The CDR3 region is CATSRDRSGDYVLTF. CDR3 coding DNA: TGTGCCACCAGCAGAGATCGGTCAGGGGACTACGTCCTGACTTTC.

The chain is built from TRBV7-6 and TRBJ2-7, with TRBD1 as a possible D gene (6 bases). V lost 5 bases to trimming and J lost 6 bases, with 20 bases between them. This CDR3 region has 15 residues. Germline values: CDR1 SGHVS, CDR2 FNYEAQ. The CDR3 sequence is CASSPRGEVWIEQYF. CDR3 nucleotide sequence: TGTGCCAGCAGCCCCAGGGGTGAGGTTTGGATCGAGCAGTACTTC.

This clonotype was picked up a small number of times. DNA for the CDR3: TGTGCCAAAGCGGGAGGGCTGCCAGATACGCAGTATTTT. Protein sequence: CAKAGGLPDTQYF. The rearrangement uses TRBV24-1 and TRBJ2-3; 10 bases line up with TRBD2. This CDR3 spans 13 amino acids. V lost 11 bases, J lost 4 bases, and 5 bases stayed unmatched. Germline CDR1 KGHDR, CDR2 SFDVKD.

V is TRBV2 and J is TRBJ1-2; D possibly corresponds to TRBD1 (5 bases). V lost 2 bases to trimming and J lost 4 bases, with 11 bases between them. CDR3 length: 14 residues. CDR1 and CDR2 (germline): SNHLY, FYNNEI. The CDR3 protein is CASSERPGLYGYTF. The CDR3 nucleotides are TGTGCCAGCAGTGAACGTCCGGGACTCTATGGCTACACCTTC.

The chain has TRBV2 and TRBJ1-4; 8 bases are a match to TRBD1. With 8 bases clipped from V and 0 bases from J, the junction kept 14 bases outside the gene matches. The length of the CDR3 is 18 residues. Per the germline V gene, CDR1 is SNHLY and CDR2 is FYNNEI. In nucleotides, the CDR3 is TGTGCCAGCCGTAGTGCCTTAGAGACAGGGGCAACTAATGAAAAACTGTTTTTT. Its translation is CASRSALETGATNEKLFF.

This clonotype was picked up a small number of times. CDR3 loop: CASSEQFF. The DNA of the CDR3 is TGTGCCAGCAGTGAGCAGTTCTTC. The V gene is TRBV7-9, the J gene TRBJ2-1, with no clear D. Germline CDR1 reads SEHNR; CDR2 reads FQNEAQ (reference sequence). V gave up 6 bases and J gave up 9 bases, with 0 bases separating them. This CDR3 is built from 8 residues.

This chain joins TRBV19 and TRBJ2-7; 7 positions agree with TRBD2. Germline-derived CDR1 and CDR2 are LNHDA and SQIVND (reference sequence). The junction had 7 bases not matched to a gene; V was cut back by 4 bases and J by 4 bases. The CDR3 has 14 amino acids. The CDR3 protein is CASSTAGLPYEQYF. CDR3 nucleotides: TGTGCCAGTAGTACCGCGGGACTACCTTACGAGCAGTACTTC.

This clonotype was counted ten times or more. The chain is built from TRBV12-3 or TRBV12-4 and TRBJ1-2, with D hard to call. This CDR3 spans 13 amino acids. V lost 3 bases and J lost 4, with 9 bases in between. CDR3 loop: CASSFVAAYGYTF. The CDR3 coding sequence is TGTGCCAGCAGTTTCGTGGCAGCCTATGGCTACACCTTC.

The gene calls are TRBV20-1 and TRBJ2-5; TRBD2 matches 8 bases. CDR1 DFQATT and CDR2 SNEGSKA come from the germline V gene (reference sequence). V gave up 5 bases and J gave up 2 bases; unmatched junction bases: 7. The CDR3 has 14 residues. DNA for the CDR3: TGCAGTGCTTCGCTCGGACTAGCTCAAGAGACCCAGTACTTC. Encoded protein: CSASLGLAQETQYF.

This clonotype was detected only once. The rearrangement links TRBV10-3 to TRBJ1-1; D gene uncertain. Per germline, CDR1 ENHRY and CDR2 SYGVKD. CDR3 length equals 14 residues. The V end was cut by 2 bases, the J end by 3 bases, with 10 bases between. CDR3 nucleotide sequence: TGTGCCATCAGTGAGGTCGGGAGGGACACTGAAGCTTTCTTT. Translating gives CAISEVGRDTEAFF.

The V call is TRBV7-2, the J call TRBJ2-5; D ambiguous. This CDR3 is built from 13 residues. Germline values: CDR1 SGHTA, CDR2 FQGNSA. Trimming removed 5 bases at V and 8 bases at J, with 15 bases between. CDR3 in amino acids: CASSLKDFPTQYF. CDR3 bases: TGTGCCAGCAGCCTAAAAGACTTTCCTACCCAGTACTTC.

This clonotype has a handful of counts. The junction shows a germline mismatch at one end, possibly a read error. The rearrangement links TRBV10-3 to TRBJ1-1, with 7 bases fitting TRBD1. This CDR3 is built from 14 residues. CDR1 is ENHRY and CDR2 is SYGVKD in the germline V gene. This CDR3 reads CASSEVGQAVNAFF. The CDR3 DNA follows: TGTGCCAGCAGTGAAGTAGGACAGGCGGTGAATGCTTTCTTT.

This clonotype was detected a few times. The chain recombines TRBV12-3 or TRBV12-4 with TRBJ1-1; D unclear. The CDR3 is made up of 12 amino acids. V was shortened by 7 bases and J by 4 bases, with 10 bases between the two germline ends. CDR3: CASKSRGTEAFF. DNA for the CDR3: TGTGCCAGCAAAAGTAGAGGCACTGAAGCTTTCTTT.